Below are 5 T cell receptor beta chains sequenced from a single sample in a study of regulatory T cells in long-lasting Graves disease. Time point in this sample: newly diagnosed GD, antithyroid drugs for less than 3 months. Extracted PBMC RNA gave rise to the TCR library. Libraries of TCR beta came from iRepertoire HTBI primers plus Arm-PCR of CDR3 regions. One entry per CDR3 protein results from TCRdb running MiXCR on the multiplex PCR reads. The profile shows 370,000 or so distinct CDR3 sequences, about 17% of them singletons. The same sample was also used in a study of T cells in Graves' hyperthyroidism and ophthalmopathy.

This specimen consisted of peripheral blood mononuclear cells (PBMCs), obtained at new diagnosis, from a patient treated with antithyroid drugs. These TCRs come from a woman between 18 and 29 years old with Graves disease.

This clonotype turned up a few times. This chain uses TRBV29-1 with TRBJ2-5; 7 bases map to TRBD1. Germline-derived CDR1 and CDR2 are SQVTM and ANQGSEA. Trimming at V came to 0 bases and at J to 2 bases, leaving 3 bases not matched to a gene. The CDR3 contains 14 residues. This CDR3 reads CSVEERQGQETQYF. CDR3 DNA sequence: TGCAGCGTTGAAGAAAGACAGGGACAAGAGACCCAGTACTTC.

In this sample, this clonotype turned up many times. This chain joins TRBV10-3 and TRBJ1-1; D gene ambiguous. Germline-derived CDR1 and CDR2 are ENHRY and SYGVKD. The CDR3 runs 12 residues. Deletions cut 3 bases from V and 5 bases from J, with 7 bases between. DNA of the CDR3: TGTGCCATCAGTGAAACGCGGACTGAAGCTTTCTTT. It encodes CAISETRTEAFF.

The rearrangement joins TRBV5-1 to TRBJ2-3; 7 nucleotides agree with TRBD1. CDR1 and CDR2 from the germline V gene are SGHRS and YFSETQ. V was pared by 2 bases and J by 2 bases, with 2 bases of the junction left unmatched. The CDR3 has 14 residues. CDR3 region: CASSFGQATDTQYF. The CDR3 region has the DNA TGCGCCAGCAGCTTCGGACAGGCCACAGATACGCAGTATTTT.

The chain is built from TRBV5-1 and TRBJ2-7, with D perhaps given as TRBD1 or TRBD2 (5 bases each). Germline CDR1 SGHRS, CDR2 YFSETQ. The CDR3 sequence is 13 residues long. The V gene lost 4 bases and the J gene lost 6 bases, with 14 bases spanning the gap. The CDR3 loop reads CASSQPRGGEQYF. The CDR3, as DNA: TGCGCCAGCAGCCAACCCCGGGGCGGCGAGCAGTACTTC.

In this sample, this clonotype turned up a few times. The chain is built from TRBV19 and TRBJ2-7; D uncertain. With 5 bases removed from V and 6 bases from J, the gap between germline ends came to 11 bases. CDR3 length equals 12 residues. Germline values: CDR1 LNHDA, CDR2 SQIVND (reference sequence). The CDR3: CASSPHTSEQYF. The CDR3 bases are TGTGCCAGTAGTCCCCACACGTCCGAGCAGTACTTC.